This section outlines one T cell receptor beta chain sequence together with its context. V dropped 5 bases and J dropped 4; count of bases not matched to a gene: 3. Germline assignment: CDR1 SGHRS and CDR2 YFSETQ. This CDR3 region has 14 residues. The protocol was immunoSEQ multiplex PCR, while the TCRdb copy is restricted to in-frame clones and leaves out a portion. Found here are under 500,000 clones, 80% to 90% of them singletons; the top ten hold around 1.1%. The data derive from a study of blood T cell repertoires in COVID-19. In the study overall: COVID-19 samples from acute and convalescent phases originated in the United States, Italy and Spain. T cells, B-cell-depleted T cells, or PBMCs provided the cDNA or gDNA that served as material.

The sample comprised PBMCs or T cells enriched from blood (not recorded which). This sequence was found in a man aged 25-45 years who had recovered from COVID-19. The chain couples TRBV5-1 to TRBJ1-3, with 10 bases fitting TRBD1. The CDR3 spells CASRGTGVGNTIYF. Written as DNA, the CDR3 is TGCGCCAGCAGGGGGACAGGGGTCGGAAACACCATATATTTT.